The TCR beta chain under discussion was sequenced for a study of blood T cells in healthy people across ages. Study conclusions and caveats: Older age coincided with a roughly linear decline in TCR beta diversity per million T cells.

Note on this clonotype: No antigen is known for it.

The authors ran a second PCR of about 7 to 12 cycles using a sample-barcoded 5' primer and a J-beta primer mix. One entry per CDR3 protein results from TCRdb running MiXCR on the 5' RACE reads. The sample yields 1.5 million or so distinct CDR3 sequences, around 42% seen once. The sample providers were healthy Caucasian people from Russia, aged about 6 to 100. This sequence originates from a woman aged 18 to 35 in good health. The sample consisted of blood.

This chain's CDR3 is CASSLGWDRGDSQPQHF. The CDR3 DNA follows: TGTGCCAGCAGTTTAGGGTGGGACAGGGGGGATAGCCAGCCCCAGCATTTT. The chain carries TRBV12-3 or TRBV12-4 and TRBJ1-5, with 11 nucleotides matching TRBD1. V lost 1 base, J lost 7 bases, and 9 bases stayed unmatched. The CDR3 totals 17 residues.